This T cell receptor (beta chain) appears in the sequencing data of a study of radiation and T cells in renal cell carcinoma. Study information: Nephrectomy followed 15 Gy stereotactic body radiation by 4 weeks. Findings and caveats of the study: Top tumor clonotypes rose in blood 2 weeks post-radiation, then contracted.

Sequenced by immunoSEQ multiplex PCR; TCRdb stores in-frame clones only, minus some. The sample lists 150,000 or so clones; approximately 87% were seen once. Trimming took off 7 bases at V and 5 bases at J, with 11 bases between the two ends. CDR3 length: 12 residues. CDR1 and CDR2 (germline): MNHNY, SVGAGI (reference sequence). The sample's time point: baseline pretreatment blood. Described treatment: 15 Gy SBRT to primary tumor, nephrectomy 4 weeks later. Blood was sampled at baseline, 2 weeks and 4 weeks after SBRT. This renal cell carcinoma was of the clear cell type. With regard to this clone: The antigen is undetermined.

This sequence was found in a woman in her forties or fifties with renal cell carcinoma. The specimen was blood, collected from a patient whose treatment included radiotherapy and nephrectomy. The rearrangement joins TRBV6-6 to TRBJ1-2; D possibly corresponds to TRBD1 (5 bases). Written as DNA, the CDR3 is TGTGCCAGCATCACGGGGCCTTATGGCTACACCTTC. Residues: CASITGPYGYTF.